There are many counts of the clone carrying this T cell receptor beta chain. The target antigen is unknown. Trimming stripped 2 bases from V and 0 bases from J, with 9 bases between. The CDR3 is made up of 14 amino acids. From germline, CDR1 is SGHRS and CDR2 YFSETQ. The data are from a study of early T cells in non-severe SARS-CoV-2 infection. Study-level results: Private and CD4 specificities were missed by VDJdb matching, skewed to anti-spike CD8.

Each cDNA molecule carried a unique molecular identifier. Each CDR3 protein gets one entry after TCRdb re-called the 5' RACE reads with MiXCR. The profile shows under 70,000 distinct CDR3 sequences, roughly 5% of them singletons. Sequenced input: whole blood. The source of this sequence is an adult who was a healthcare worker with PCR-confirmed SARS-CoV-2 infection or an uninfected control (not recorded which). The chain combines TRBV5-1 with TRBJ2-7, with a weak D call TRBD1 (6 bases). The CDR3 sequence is CASSFGGRSYEQYF. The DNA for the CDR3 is TGCGCCAGCAGCTTTGGGGGCCGCTCCTACGAGCAGTACTTC.